This entry describes one T cell receptor (beta chain). This clonotype has only a few counts. Its antigen remains unidentified. Per-base qualities were not stored, and no clone one base away is much larger. V is reduced by 2 bases and J by 7 bases, leaving a spacing of 5 bases between them. Spanning cysteine to phenylalanine, the CDR3 consists of 11 amino acids. Only the CDR3 region is kept as DNA, spanning 33 bases read in frame from base 1. This entry comes from a study of T-cell memory formation after mild COVID-19 (dated by TCRdb to the early 2020s). About the study as a whole: TCR sequence clusters from the two donors were found to be largely donor specific. T-cell clones expanding and contracting after mild COVID-19 in two donors were tracked by longitudinal TCRalpha and TCRbeta repertoire sequencing. Two young, previously healthy adult volunteers, one female and one male, were included in the cohort. General findings and caveats noted by the study authors: SARS-CoV-2 specificity of the second-wave clones peaking on day 37 was not confirmed. Some responding clones were found in pre-infection memory, which suggests that pre-existing cross-reactive memory T cells took part in the SARS-CoV-2 response. Balanced CD4/CD8 phenotypes were observed for clones contracting from day 15 to 85, whereas a bias towards CD4+ was observed for a second wave of clones expanding from day 15 to 37. Only two mild cases were covered by the study, and larger cohorts that include severe cases with pre-infection samples were considered necessary. Contracting CD4+ clones turned up mainly in the CM and EM memory subsets, whereas EMRA was where CD8+ clones were enriched.

Ficoll-Paque density gradient centrifugation was the method used to isolate PBMCs. Sequencer: Illumina NovaSeq 6000. cDNA libraries for TCRalpha and TCRbeta were prepared by 5'RACE using constant-segment primers, with sample barcodes and unique molecular identifiers added. RNA was extracted from every sample with Trizol reagent. Libraries were amplified in two PCR steps, with a second sample barcode and Illumina TruSeq adapters added in the second step. Sequencing of libraries was performed on an Illumina NovaSeq with 2 x 150 bp paired-end reads. In the original analysis: With migec v1.2.7, reads were demultiplexed and then collapsed into UMI-guided consensus sequences. With mixcr v2.1.11, UMI consensuses were aligned to TRA and TRB V and J templates and assembled into clonotypes. A clonotype was counted as expanded or contracted only when both edgeR and NoisET called the clonotype significant, with the noise models trained on biological replicates. For edgeR calls, the thresholds were a false discovery rate-adjusted p below 0.01 and a log2 fold-change of 1. As an exploratory analysis of dynamics, max-normalized trajectories of the 1000 most abundant clonotypes were examined with PCA combined with hierarchical clustering. Separately sequenced CD4+ and CD8+ repertoires were used to assign the CD4 or CD8 phenotype of responding clones. TCRdb itself trimmed the public reads at Q25 with fastp, ran MiXCR and retained productive beta chains. Every entry covers one CDR3 protein and lists the most common genes and DNA from its rows. These V and J calls rely on TCRdb rather than the paper's analysis. Counted in this sample were just over 400,000 distinct CDR3 sequences; around a quarter of them appeared once. The biggest ten clones account for about an eighth of the sample.

The source is an adult woman who had mild COVID-19 (a few samples of this study predate the infection). The sample titles of this study are shuffled in the database, so cell type and time point are left out; the donor was told from shared clones. This chain is built from TRBV12-3 or TRBV12-4 and TRBJ1-1; the D gene assignment is ambiguous. The sample consisted of PBMCs or a T cell subset sorted from them (not recorded which). CDR3 protein: CASSLKSEAFF. Read as DNA, the sequence is TGTGCCAGCAGTTTAAAGAGTGAAGCTTTCTTT.